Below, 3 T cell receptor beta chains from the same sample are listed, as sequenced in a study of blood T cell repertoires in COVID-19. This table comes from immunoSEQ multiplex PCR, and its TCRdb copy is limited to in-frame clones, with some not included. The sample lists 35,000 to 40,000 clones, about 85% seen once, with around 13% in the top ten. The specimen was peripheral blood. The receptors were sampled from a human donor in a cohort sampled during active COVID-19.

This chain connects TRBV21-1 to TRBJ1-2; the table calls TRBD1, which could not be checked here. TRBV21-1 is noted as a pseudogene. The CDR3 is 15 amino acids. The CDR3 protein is CASSKVGRGDYGYTF. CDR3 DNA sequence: TGTGCCAGCAGCAAAGTGGGCAGGGGGGACTATGGCTACACCTTC.

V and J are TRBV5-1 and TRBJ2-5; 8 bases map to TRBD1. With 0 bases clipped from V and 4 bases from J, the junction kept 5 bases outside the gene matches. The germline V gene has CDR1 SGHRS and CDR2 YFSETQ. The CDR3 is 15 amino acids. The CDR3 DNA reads TGCGCCAGCAGCTTGGCAGGGGGCGTCGGAGAGACCCAGTACTTC. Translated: CASSLAGGVGETQYF.

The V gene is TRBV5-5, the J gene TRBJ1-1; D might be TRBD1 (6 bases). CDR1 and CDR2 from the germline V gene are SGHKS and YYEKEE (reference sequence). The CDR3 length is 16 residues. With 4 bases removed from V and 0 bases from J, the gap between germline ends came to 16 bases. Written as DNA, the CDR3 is TGTGCCAGCAGCATCGGGACACTCAACATGAACACTGAAGCTTTCTTT. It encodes CASSIGTLNMNTEAFF.